The 23 T cell receptor beta chains presented below share a single source sample, sequenced in a study of spatial heterogeneity in lung cancer. TCRdb reprocessed the 5' RACE reads via MiXCR and lists one record per CDR3 protein. In the table there are roughly 16,000 distinct CDR3 sequences, roughly 6% of which are singletons. Sample time point: sample taken at primary tumor resection. No antigen is known for these receptors. Study-level findings and limits: Within tumors, counts of expanded alpha and beta TCRs tracked tumor mutation counts.

This material consisted of lung tumor tissue, taken at surgery. These TCRs come from a male donor with early-stage non-small cell lung cancer.

This clonotype was counted ten times or more. This beta chain is off target for a library built for alpha chains, so its abundance means little. The rearrangement links TRBV7-9 to TRBJ2-4; tentatively, D is TRBD1 (6 bases). CDR1 SEHNR and CDR2 FQNEAQ come from the germline V gene (reference sequence). There are 13 residues in the CDR3. V gave up 2 bases and J gave up 7 bases, with 9 bases separating them. CDR3 DNA: TGTGCCAGCAGCTTACTTCAGGGGAACATTCAGTACTTC. Its translation: CASSLLQGNIQYF.

This clonotype was seen ten or more times. This beta chain is off target for a library built for alpha chains, so its abundance means little. V and J are TRBV7-2 and TRBJ2-2; a possible D gene is TRBD2 (6 bases). The CDR3 length is 15 residues. Per the germline V gene, CDR1 is SGHTA and CDR2 is FQGNSA. With 5 bases removed from V and 0 bases from J, the gap between germline ends came to 10 bases. The DNA of the CDR3 is TGTGCCAGCAGCGCCCGGGGGACGAACACCGGGGAGCTGTTTTTT. The encoded protein is CASSARGTNTGELFF.

This clonotype was recorded many times. This beta chain lies outside the target of a library built for alpha chains; its clone size means little. The chain is built from TRBV4-3 and TRBJ1-6; 7 nucleotides agree with TRBD1. Germline CDR1 and CDR2: LGHNA and YSLEER. This CDR3 has 16 residues. The ends lost 0 bases at V and 6 bases at J; junction bases unmatched: 5. The CDR3 bases are TGCGCCAGCAGCCAAGATCATCACAGGGGTAATTCACCCCTCCACTTT. Translating gives CASSQDHHRGNSPLHF.

This clonotype showed up many times. This beta chain is a stray read from a library made for alpha chains; its abundance is not meaningful. V and J are TRBV7-2 and TRBJ2-1; tentative D call: TRBD2 (7 bases). Per the germline V gene, CDR1 is SGHTA and CDR2 is FQGNSA. The V gene lost 3 bases and the J gene lost 3 bases, with 12 bases spanning the gap. This CDR3 region has 15 residues. As DNA, the CDR3 is TGTGCCAGCAGCTTGGGGGCTAGCGGCTACAATGAGCAGTTCTTC. Translation gives CASSLGASGYNEQFF. The whole variable domain, remainder taken from reference TRBV7-2 and TRBJ2-1, is GAGVSQSPSNKVTEKGKDVELRCDPISGHTALYWYRQSLGQGLEFLIYFQGNSAPDKSGLPSDRFSAERTGGSVSTLTIQRTQQEDSAVYLCASSLGASGYNEQFFGPGTRLTVL.

This clonotype was detected many times. A library made for alpha chains picked up this beta chain off target, so its size means little. This chain connects TRBV18 to TRBJ1-1, with D tentatively TRBD1 (5 bases). In germline, CDR1 is KGHSH, CDR2 LQKENI. V lost 3 bases, J lost 8 bases, and 13 bases lay in between. The length of the CDR3 is 13 residues. CDR3 DNA sequence: TGTGCCAGCTCACCCCCCTGGGGGAAAGAAGCTTTCTTT. It codes for CASSPPWGKEAFF.

In the case of this clonotype: As an off-target read in a library built for alpha chains, this beta chain has a frequency of little significance. The chain employs TRBV11-3 and TRBJ2-7, with no clear D. Trimming left V 3 bases short and J 0 bases short, with 6 bases between. The CDR3 consists of 13 residues. CDR1 and CDR2 from the germline V gene are SGHNT and YENEEA. The CDR3: CASSFGPSYEQYF. The CDR3 bases are TGTGCCAGCAGCTTCGGTCCCTCCTACGAGCAGTACTTC.

This clonotype was seen at least ten times. In a library made to pick up alpha chains, this beta chain is a stray read with a size that means little. The chain employs TRBV5-1 and TRBJ2-2, with a weak D call TRBD1 (6 bases). The CDR3 extends over 16 amino acids. Trimming took 2 bases from V and 0 from J, leaving 11 bases between them. CDR1 is SGHRS, CDR2 YFSETQ, per germline. The CDR3 reads CASSLHRVPNTGELFF. CDR3 bases: TGCGCCAGCAGCTTACACAGGGTGCCGAACACCGGGGAGCTGTTTTTT. Using reference TRBV5-1 and TRBJ2-2 for the parts outside the CDR3, the full variable domain is KAGVTQTPRYLIKTRGQQVTLSCSPISGHRSVSWYQQTPGQGLQFLFEYFSETQRNKGNFPGRFSGRQFSNSRSEMNVSTLELGDSALYLCASSLHRVPNTGELFFGEGSRLTVL.

There are many counts of this clonotype. With the library built for alpha chains, this beta chain is off target and its frequency is not meaningful. V gene TRBV7-2 combines with J gene TRBJ2-7; D is uncertain. Germline CDR1 and CDR2: SGHTA and FQGNSA. V lost 3 bases and J lost 3, with 9 bases in between. The CDR3 is 13 amino acids. The CDR3 protein is CASSFGPNYEQYF. Written as DNA, the CDR3 is TGTGCCAGCAGCTTCGGGCCTAACTACGAGCAGTACTTC.

This clonotype was seen only a few times. Within a library made for alpha chains, this beta chain is off target, and its count is uninformative. V and J are TRBV5-1 and TRBJ2-3; tentative D call: TRBD2 (5 bases). The V end was cut by 0 bases, the J end by 1 base, with 9 bases between. Germline CDR1 is SGHRS and CDR2 is YFSETQ. The CDR3 covers 15 residues. For the CDR3, the DNA is TGCGCCAGCAGCTTGGTCTTGGAGGGCACAGATACGCAGTATTTT. Amino acid sequence: CASSLVLEGTDTQYF.

Concerning this clonotype: Since a much larger clone is just one base distant, this may be a read error. With the library built for alpha chains, this beta chain is off target and its frequency is not meaningful. V usage is TRBV9 and J usage is TRBJ2-3; 7 bases agree with TRBD1. The CDR3 is 15 residues long. Germline V gives CDR1 SGDLS, CDR2 YYNGEE. J lost 3 bases, V lost 2 bases, and 6 bases had no gene match. Here the CDR3 DNA reads TGTGCCAGCAGCGTCGACAGGGAGCGGACAGATACGCAGTATTTT. Its translation is CASSVDRERTDTQYF. The full variable domain, in which reference TRBV9 and TRBJ2-3 provide the parts outside the CDR3, is DSGVTQTPKHLITATGQRVTLRCSPRSGDLSVYWYQQSLDQGLQFLIQYYNGEERAKGNILERFSAQQFPDLHSELNLSSLELGDSALYFCASSVDRERTDTQYFGPGTRLTVL.

This clonotype was counted at least ten times. For a library built for alpha chains, this beta chain is a stray read; little rests on its size. The chain has TRBV20-1 and TRBJ2-3, with TRBD1 matching 7 bases. The CDR3 is 15 residues long. CDR1 and CDR2 (germline): DFQATT, SNEGSKA (reference sequence). Trimming at V came to 0 bases and at J to 1 base, leaving 4 bases not matched to a gene. CDR3 in amino acids: CSARDPGQRTDTQYF. The CDR3 nucleotides are TGCAGTGCTAGAGACCCGGGACAGCGCACAGATACGCAGTATTTT.

This clonotype occurred many times. This beta chain lies outside the target of a library built for alpha chains; its clone size means little. The chain carries TRBV3-1 and TRBJ2-2; 7 bases match TRBD2. CDR3 size: 18 residues. From germline, CDR1 is LGHDT and CDR2 YNNKEL (reference sequence). Trimming took 3 bases from V and 7 from J; bases not matched to a gene: 17. The CDR3, as DNA: TGTGCCAGCAGCCACCTCCTGACTGCCGGGGGGTTGAGCGGGGAGCTGTTTTTT. Amino acids: CASSHLLTAGGLSGELFF. Using reference TRBV3-1 and TRBJ2-2 for the parts outside the CDR3, the full variable domain is DTAVSQTPKYLVTQMGNDKSIKCEQNLGHDTMYWYKQDSKKFLKIMFSYNNKELIINETVPNRFSPKSPDKAHLNLHINSLELGDSAVYFCASSHLLTAGGLSGELFFGEGSRLTVL.

This clonotype is labeled medium-sized. This beta chain is off target for a library built for alpha chains, so its abundance means little. The chain recombines TRBV11-1 with TRBJ2-5; D is possibly TRBD1 (5 bases). The CDR3 length is 13 residues. Germline CDR1 is SGHAT and CDR2 is FQDESV (reference sequence). The ends were cut back, 3 bases at V and 3 bases at J, with 8 bases in the middle. The CDR3 DNA follows: TGTGCCAGCAGCTTGATAGGGGAAGAGACCCAGTACTTC. Amino acid sequence: CASSLIGEETQYF. Full variable domain (outside the CDR3, taken from reference TRBV11-1 and TRBJ2-5): EAEVAQSPRYKITEKSQAVAFWCDPISGHATLYWYRQILGQGPELLVQFQDESVVDDSQLPKDRFSAERLKGVDSTLKIQPAELGDSAMYLCASSLIGEETQYFGPGTRLLVL.

This clonotype showed up many times. With the library built for alpha chains, this beta chain is off target and its frequency is not meaningful. The chain uses TRBV29-1 and TRBJ2-1, with 7 bases aligning to TRBD2. This CDR3 is 17 amino acids long. V lost 7 bases to trimming and J lost 6 bases; unmatched junction nucleotides: 21. Germline CDR1 SQVTM, CDR2 ANQGSEA. CDR3 sequence reads: CSATPMGRGESFNEQFF. CDR3 nucleotide sequence: TGCAGCGCTACGCCAATGGGGAGGGGTGAAAGTTTCAATGAGCAGTTCTTC.

As concerns this clonotype: This beta chain appears as a stray read in a library generated for alpha chains; its size is not informative. The chain recombines TRBV20-1 with TRBJ1-5; TRBD1 agrees at 11 bases. J lost 2 bases, V lost 1 base, and 7 bases had no gene match. This CDR3 comprises 17 residues. Germline V gene data show CDR1 as DFQATT and CDR2 as SNEGSKA (reference sequence). CDR3 amino acids: CSARAGQGVDRNQPQHF. The CDR3, as DNA: TGCAGTGCTAGAGCGGGACAGGGGGTGGATCGCAATCAGCCCCAGCATTTT.

This clonotype has a count of ten or more. The library was built for alpha chains, so this beta chain is an off-target read and its size means little. The V call is TRBV20-1, the J call TRBJ2-3; D may be TRBD1 (6 bases). V was shortened by 6 bases and J by 0 bases, with 13 bases between the two germline ends. The CDR3 is 14 amino acids. The germline V gene encodes CDR1 DFQATT and CDR2 SNEGSKA (reference sequence). CDR3: CSAWSGQSTDTQYF. CDR3 DNA: TGCAGTGCATGGAGTGGACAGAGCACAGATACGCAGTATTTT.

On this clonotype: Within a library made for alpha chains, this beta chain is off target, and its count is uninformative. The chain carries TRBV20-1 and TRBJ1-1, with a possible D match to TRBD1 (5 bases). There are 12 residues in the CDR3. From germline, CDR1 is DFQATT and CDR2 SNEGSKA (reference sequence). V was shortened by 3 bases and J by 5 bases, with 10 bases between the two germline ends. CDR3 coding DNA: TGCAGTGCTAGTTCGGGGCCGACTGAAGCTTTCTTT. Amino acid sequence: CSASSGPTEAFF.

This clonotype is labeled medium-sized (0.01 to 0.1%). Since it is a stray read in a library aimed at alpha chains, this beta chain has a size that is not meaningful. The chain joins TRBV20-1 to TRBJ2-3; D is possibly TRBD1 or TRBD2 (6 bases each). The germline CDR1 and CDR2 sequences are DFQATT and SNEGSKA (reference sequence). The CDR3 extends over 15 amino acids. V was shortened by 3 bases and J by 4 bases, with 17 bases between the two germline ends. The CDR3 bases are TGCAGTGCTAGCGTGGCCGGGGGCCCGGCAGATACGCAGTATTTT. This encodes CSASVAGGPADTQYF.

This clonotype was seen ten or more times. This beta chain was picked up by a library intended for alpha chains and is off target, so its count carries little meaning. This rearrangement joins TRBV24-1 to TRBJ2-2; no clear D gene. Germline V gene lookup returns CDR1 KGHDR and CDR2 SFDVKD. The CDR3 extends over 14 amino acids. Trimming removed 0 bases from V and 3 bases from J, with 4 bases in between. CDR3 DNA sequence: TGTGCCACCAGTGATTTGAGCGACACCGGGGAGCTGTTTTTT. This translates into CATSDLSDTGELFF.

Ten or more counts support this clonotype. This beta chain is an off-target read within a library intended for alpha chains, so its frequency means little. The chain has TRBV5-6 and TRBJ1-6; D might be TRBD1 (6 bases). Trimming took 6 bases from V and 8 from J, leaving 9 bases between them. CDR1 is SGHDT and CDR2 is YYEEEE in the germline V gene. This CDR3 contains 12 residues. The CDR3 loop reads CASNRDDSPLHF. CDR3 nucleotides: TGTGCCAGCAACAGGGACGATTCACCCCTCCACTTT.

With respect to this clonotype: Within a library made for alpha chains, this beta chain is off target, and its count is uninformative. The chain recombines TRBV12-3 or TRBV12-4 with TRBJ1-1, with D possibly being TRBD1 (6 bases). V was trimmed by 3 bases and J by 3 bases, leaving 8 bases between them. The CDR3 length is 13 residues. In nucleotides, the CDR3 is TGTGCCAGCAGTTTTGCAGGGGACACTGAAGCTTTCTTT. Encoded protein: CASSFAGDTEAFF.

This clonotype rates as medium-sized. The library was prepared for alpha chains; this beta chain is a stray read, so its frequency means little. The chain uses TRBV20-1 and TRBJ1-1; D is unclear. Germline V CDR1 and CDR2: DFQATT, SNEGSKA (reference sequence). V was clipped by 0 bases and J by 3 bases, with 14 bases between them. The CDR3 covers 15 residues. The CDR3 protein is CSARDLRGFDTEAFF. The CDR3 region has the DNA TGCAGTGCTAGAGATCTACGGGGTTTTGACACTGAAGCTTTCTTT.

This clonotype showed up many times. The size of this beta chain means little, since it is a stray read in a library made for alpha chains. The chain joins TRBV2 to TRBJ1-4; 11 bases fit TRBD1. Germline-derived CDR1 and CDR2 are SNHLY and FYNNEI. The CDR3 is 15 residues long. Losses at the gene ends were 6 bases for V and 5 bases for J; bases not matched to a gene: 5. The CDR3 sequence is CASRRTGGRNEKLFF. The CDR3 DNA reads TGTGCCAGCAGGAGGACAGGGGGCCGGAATGAAAAACTGTTTTTT.